This T cell receptor beta chain was identified in a study of neurological immune-mediated disorders. Overall study results and limits: Multiple sclerosis, the disease with the least TCR clonal expansion, fell below healthy controls, whereas HTLV-1-associated myelopathy showed the most. Sharing of CDR3 amino acid sequences among expanded clones across subjects was absent, suggesting private repertoires in all groups.

CDR3 size: 13 residues. Per the germline V gene, CDR1 is MGHRA and CDR2 is YSYEKL. The V gene lost 6 bases and the J gene lost 9 bases, with 17 bases spanning the gap. TCRdb ran MiXCR on the 5' RACE reads and lists one entry per CDR3 protein. Here the sample spans approximately 41,000 distinct CDR3 sequences, about 14% being singletons. The cell input for sorted libraries was 950,000 to 1,000,000, and those cells were CD4+ or CD8+ T cells. This clonotype was detected many times. The target antigen is unknown. The chain carries TRBV4-1 and TRBJ1-1, with D maybe TRBD1 (6 bases). This receptor was obtained from a woman aged 60-75 years with HTLV-1-associated myelopathy (HAM/TSP). The specimen was CD4+ T cells from blood. The CDR3 DNA follows: TGCGCCAGCAGTTCGCTGGCGGGGGCGCAAGCTTTCTTT. This gives the protein CASSSLAGAQAFF.